The clone carrying this TCR beta chain was seen more than once but under ten times. This sample was included in a study of T cells in Graves' hyperthyroidism and ophthalmopathy. Amplification yielded TCR beta CDR3 regions, with RNA transcripts as the source. TCR CDR3 underwent first-round RT-PCR with the HTBI primer set. TCRdb processed the multiplex PCR reads anew with MiXCR; each CDR3 protein has one entry. The sample records around 400,000 distinct CDR3 sequences, roughly 15% being singletons. The CDR3 sequence is 16 residues long. Trimming stripped 3 bases from V and 0 bases from J, with 11 bases between.

The sequence was collected from a woman in her fifties or sixties with Graves' ophthalmopathy. Sequenced material: blood. This chain joins TRBV12-3 or TRBV12-4 and TRBJ2-2, with D uncertain. CDR3 sequence: CASSFWAGTNTGELFF. The CDR3 nucleotides read TGTGCCAGCAGTTTTTGGGCAGGAACGAACACCGGGGAGCTGTTTTTT.